This T cell receptor beta chain was identified during a study of CD8+CD57+ T cells in acquired aplastic anemia. In this sample, this clonotype turned up many times. Profiling of TCR beta VDJ combinations and CDR3 sequences used genomic DNA as template. TCRdb re-called the reads through MiXCR, storing one row per CDR3 protein. Seen here are about 110,000 distinct CDR3 sequences, 50% to 65% observed once, and the top ten hold around 32%. This sequence originates from a human donor in good health, serving as a control. Sequenced sample: sorted CD4+, CD8+, or CD8+CD57+ T cells (not recorded which) from PBMCs.

CDR3 loop: CASSLSPGNPGNTIYF. CDR3 nucleotide sequence: TGTGCCAGCAGCTTATCCCCAGGGAACCCTGGAAACACCATATATTTT. The chain recombines TRBV11-2 with TRBJ1-3; tentatively, D is TRBD1 (5 bases). Between the trimmed V and J ends, which lost 2 bases and 2 bases, there was a span of 13 bases. The CDR3 spans 16 residues. Germline V gene data show CDR1 as SGHAT and CDR2 as FQNNGV.